The 19 T cell receptor beta chains presented below share a single source sample, sequenced in a study of T cell repertoires in cytomegalovirus infection. These receptors have no identified antigens. MiXCR, applied by TCRdb to the reads, yields one record per CDR3 protein. Of approximately 300,000 distinct CDR3 sequences in the sample, almost 30% were seen once. The sequenced sample was cultured PBMCs, obtained from culture after CMV antigen stimulation. Receptors originate from a human donor in good health (CMV status not recorded). Some clones in this sample may be carry-over from other donors' samples.

This clonotype showed up just a few times. This chain links TRBV6-1 with TRBJ1-1, with no clear D. The length of the CDR3 is 12 residues. The V end was cut by 5 bases, the J end by 5 bases, with 9 bases between. The germline gives CDR1 MNHNS, CDR2 SASEGT. The CDR3 loop is CASSSHLTEAFF. CDR3 bases: TGTGCCAGCAGTTCCCACTTGACTGAAGCTTTCTTT.

This clonotype turned up a few times. The gene calls are TRBV7-3 and TRBJ1-1, with 7 bases identical to TRBD1. This CDR3 contains 16 residues. Germline lookup yields CDR1 SGHTA and CDR2 FQGTGA. Trimming took 1 base from V and 1 from J; bases not matched to a gene: 6. The CDR3: CASSLNGNRGNTEAFF. CDR3 in DNA: TGTGCCAGCAGCTTAAACGGGAACAGGGGGAACACTGAAGCTTTCTTT.

As concerns this clonotype: A single base separates this from a much larger clone, so it may be a read error. The chain links TRBV11-2 to TRBJ1-2, with 8 bases fitting TRBD1. The ends lost 1 base at V and 4 bases at J; junction bases unmatched: 14. Germline V gives CDR1 SGHAT, CDR2 FQNNGV. CDR3 length equals 18 residues. The CDR3 sequence: CASSLVRDRPGPFYGYTF. The DNA of the CDR3 is TGTGCCAGCAGCTTAGTTAGGGACAGGCCAGGCCCATTCTATGGCTACACCTTC.

This chain uses TRBV18 with TRBJ2-5; D uncertain. With 3 bases removed from V and 4 bases from J, the gap between germline ends came to 12 bases. Germline V gene lookup returns CDR1 KGHSH and CDR2 LQKENI. The CDR3 consists of 14 residues. This CDR3 is CASSPAPNTETQYF. Written as DNA, the CDR3 is TGTGCCAGCTCACCCGCCCCCAACACAGAGACCCAGTACTTC.

The rearrangement joins TRBV7-3 to TRBJ2-1; 12 bases map to TRBD2. The CDR3 spans 16 residues. From germline, CDR1 is SGHTA and CDR2 FQGTGA. V was clipped by 1 base and J by 8 bases; unmatched bases: 6. CDR3 region: CASSLNPSGGADEQFF. For the CDR3, the DNA is TGTGCCAGCAGCTTAAACCCTAGCGGGGGGGCCGATGAGCAGTTCTTC.

This chain joins TRBV6-8 and TRBJ1-5; 7 bases agree with TRBD1. This CDR3 has 16 residues. The V gene end was trimmed by 6 bases and the J gene end by 4 bases; junction bases not matched to a gene: 12. The germline gives CDR1 MNHGY, CDR2 SAAAGT. The CDR3 DNA is TGTGCCAGCAGATCCCGGAGGACAGGAGTAAATCAGCCCCAGCATTTT. Protein: CASRSRRTGVNQPQHF.

V usage is TRBV28 and J usage is TRBJ2-2, with 7 bases fitting TRBD1. CDR3 length: 13 amino acids. Germline values: CDR1 MDHEN, CDR2 SYDVKM. Trimming took 6 bases from V and 6 from J; bases not matched to a gene: 4. CDR3 sequence (DNA): TGTGCCAGCAGCCCGACAGGGCCCGGGGAGCTGTTTTTT. This encodes CASSPTGPGELFF. Full variable domain (outside the CDR3, taken from reference TRBV28 and TRBJ2-2): DVKVTQSSRYLVKRTGEKVFLECVQDMDHENMFWYRQDPGLGLRLIYFSYDVKMKEKGDIPEGYSVSREKKERFSLILESASTNQTSMYLCASSPTGPGELFFGEGSRLTVL.

This clonotype was detected many times. The CDR3 sequence is CASSLEGTEAFF. The DNA for the CDR3 is TGTGCCAGCAGTTTGGAGGGGACTGAAGCTTTCTTT. The chain carries TRBV12-3 or TRBV12-4 and TRBJ1-1; D perhaps matches TRBD1 (5 bases). Trimming pared 3 bases from V and 5 bases from J, leaving 7 bases between. The CDR3 length is 12 residues.

This clonotype has a count of ten or more. The chain combines TRBV7-9 with TRBJ1-5; no definite D call. CDR1 is SEHNR, CDR2 FQNEAQ, per germline (reference sequence). The CDR3 consists of 13 residues. V gave up 2 bases and J gave up 3 bases, with 5 bases separating them. The CDR3 here is CASSLQTNQPQHF. DNA for the CDR3: TGTGCCAGCAGCTTACAGACCAATCAGCCCCAGCATTTT.

This clonotype was counted at least ten times. This rearrangement joins TRBV6-5 to TRBJ1-2; 8 bases match TRBD1. The germline gives CDR1 MNHEY, CDR2 SVGAGI. This CDR3 region has 15 residues. V was clipped by 0 bases and J by 8 bases; unmatched bases: 8. CDR3 bases: TGTGCCAGCAGTTACTCCGGACAGGGTACATCGGGCTACACCTTC. Protein: CASSYSGQGTSGYTF.

This clonotype was picked up a small number of times. The chain combines TRBV12-3 or TRBV12-4 with TRBJ2-1, with D perhaps TRBD2 (5 bases). There are 12 residues in the CDR3. Trimming removed 11 bases at V and 9 bases at J, with 17 bases between. This CDR3 reads CAGGHGLSEQFF. CDR3 nucleotide sequence: TGTGCCGGCGGGCATGGTTTGAGTGAGCAGTTCTTC.

This chain's CDR3 is CATESSGYNEQFF. Here the CDR3 DNA reads TGTGCCACGGAGAGTAGCGGCTACAATGAGCAGTTCTTC. The chain joins TRBV24-1 to TRBJ2-1, with a weak D call TRBD2 (6 bases). CDR1 KGHDR and CDR2 SFDVKD come from the germline V gene. V lost 10 bases and J 3 bases, leaving 12 bases between the germline ends. The CDR3 extends over 13 amino acids.

The chain is built from TRBV12-3 or TRBV12-4 and TRBJ1-1; perhaps TRBD1 as D (6 bases). This CDR3 has 14 amino acids. The V end lost 5 bases, the J end lost 5 bases, and 15 bases lay between the germline ends. The CDR3 sequence is CASSGGGGWTEAFF. The DNA for the CDR3 is TGTGCCAGCAGTGGGGGCGGGGGCTGGACTGAAGCTTTCTTT.

The chain carries TRBV6-6 and TRBJ2-7; no definite D call. The V end was cut by 7 bases, the J end by 2 bases, with 12 bases between. Germline CDR1 is MNHNY and CDR2 is SVGAGI (reference sequence). CDR3 length: 13 amino acids. Here the CDR3 reads CASKRALPYEQYF. The CDR3 region has the DNA TGTGCCAGCAAAAGGGCCCTCCCCTACGAGCAGTACTTC.

V usage is TRBV12-3 or TRBV12-4 and J usage is TRBJ2-6; D remains unclear. With 3 bases removed from V and 3 bases from J, the gap between germline ends came to 9 bases. CDR3 length: 15 residues. The CDR3 loop reads CASSLVSGGANVLTF. DNA of the CDR3: TGTGCCAGCAGTTTGGTTTCTGGTGGGGCCAACGTCCTGACTTTC.

This clonotype was seen repeatedly, ten times or more. The gene calls are TRBV7-2 and TRBJ1-5, with 8 bases aligning to TRBD1. The V segment lost 5 bases and the J segment 13 bases; nucleotides outside the gene matches: 7. Germline CDR1 reads SGHTA; CDR2 reads FQGNSA. This CDR3 comprises 12 residues. The CDR3 protein is CASSPGGGFQHF. In nucleotides, the CDR3 is TGTGCCAGCAGCCCAGGGGGCGGGTTTCAGCATTTT.

The rearrangement links TRBV18 to TRBJ2-7; D uncertain. Per the germline V gene, CDR1 is KGHSH and CDR2 is LQKENI. V was pared by 5 bases and J by 1 base, with 15 bases between. CDR3 length: 15 amino acids. The CDR3 spells CASSSGATDSYEQYF. The DNA for the CDR3 is TGTGCCAGCTCATCTGGAGCCACTGATTCCTACGAGCAGTACTTC.

V is TRBV11-2 and J is TRBJ2-5; no clear D. This CDR3 is built from 13 residues. Germline CDR1 is SGHAT and CDR2 is FQNNGV. Trimming stripped 5 bases from V and 4 bases from J, with 11 bases between. The CDR3 sequence: CASSGRLAETQYF. CDR3 DNA: TGTGCCAGCAGCGGGCGGTTAGCAGAGACCCAGTACTTC.

This clonotype was observed a handful of times. This chain links TRBV7-2 with TRBJ2-1, with D unresolved. Trimming left V 0 bases short and J 7 bases short, with 10 bases between. The CDR3 is made up of 14 amino acids. In germline, CDR1 is SGHTA, CDR2 FQGNSA. The CDR3 DNA sequence: TGTGCCAGCAGCTTAGCGCGGAACCGAAATGAGCAGTTCTTC. This translates into CASSLARNRNEQFF.